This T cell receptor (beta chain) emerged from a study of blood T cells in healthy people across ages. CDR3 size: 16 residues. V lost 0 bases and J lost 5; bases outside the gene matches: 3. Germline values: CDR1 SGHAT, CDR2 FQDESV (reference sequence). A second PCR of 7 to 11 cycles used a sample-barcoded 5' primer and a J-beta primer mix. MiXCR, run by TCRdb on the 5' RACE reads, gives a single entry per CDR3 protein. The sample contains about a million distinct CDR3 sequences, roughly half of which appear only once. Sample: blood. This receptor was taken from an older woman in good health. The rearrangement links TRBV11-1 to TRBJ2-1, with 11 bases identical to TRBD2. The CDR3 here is CASSLAGLAVDNEQFF. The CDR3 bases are TGTGCCAGCAGCTTAGCGGGACTAGCGGTAGACAATGAGCAGTTCTTC.